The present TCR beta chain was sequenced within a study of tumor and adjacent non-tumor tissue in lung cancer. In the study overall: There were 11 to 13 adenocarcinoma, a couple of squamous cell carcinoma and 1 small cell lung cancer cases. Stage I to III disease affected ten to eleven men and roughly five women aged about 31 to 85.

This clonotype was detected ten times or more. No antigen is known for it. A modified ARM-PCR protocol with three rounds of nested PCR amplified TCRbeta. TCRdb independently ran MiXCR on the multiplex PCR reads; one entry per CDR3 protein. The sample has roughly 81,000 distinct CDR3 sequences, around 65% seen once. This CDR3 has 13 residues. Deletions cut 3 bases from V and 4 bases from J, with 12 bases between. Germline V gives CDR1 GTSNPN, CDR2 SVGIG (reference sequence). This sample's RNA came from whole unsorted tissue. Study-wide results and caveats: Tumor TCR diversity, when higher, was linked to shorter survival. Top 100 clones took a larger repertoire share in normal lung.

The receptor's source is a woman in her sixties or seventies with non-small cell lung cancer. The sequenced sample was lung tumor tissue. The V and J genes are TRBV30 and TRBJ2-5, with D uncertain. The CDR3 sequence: CAWRFKHLETQYF. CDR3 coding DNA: TGTGCCTGGAGATTTAAGCATCTAGAGACCCAGTACTTC.